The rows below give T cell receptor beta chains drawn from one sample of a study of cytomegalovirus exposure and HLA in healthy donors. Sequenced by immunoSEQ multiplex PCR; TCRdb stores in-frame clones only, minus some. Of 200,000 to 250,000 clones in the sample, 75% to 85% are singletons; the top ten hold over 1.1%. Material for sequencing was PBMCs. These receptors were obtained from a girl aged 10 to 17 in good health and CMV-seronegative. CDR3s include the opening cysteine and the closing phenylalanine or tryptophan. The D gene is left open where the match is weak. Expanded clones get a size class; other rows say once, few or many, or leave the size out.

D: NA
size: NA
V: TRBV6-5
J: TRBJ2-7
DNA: TGTGCCAGCAGTTACCCGGCGGGTACCTACGAGCAGTACTTC
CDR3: CASSYPAGTYEQYF

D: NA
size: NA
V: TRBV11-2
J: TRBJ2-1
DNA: TGTGCCAGCAGCTTAGGATCGGGCAATGAGCAGTTCTTC
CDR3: CASSLGSGNEQFF

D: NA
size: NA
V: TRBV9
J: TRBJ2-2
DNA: TGTGCCAGCAGCAGTCCGGGGGCGAACACCGGGGAGCTGTTTTTT
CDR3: CASSSPGANTGELFF

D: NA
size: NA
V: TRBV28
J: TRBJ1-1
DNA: TGTGCCAGCAGACTTCGGACAGTCCTGAACACTGAAGCTTTCTTT
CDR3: CASRLRTVLNTEAFF

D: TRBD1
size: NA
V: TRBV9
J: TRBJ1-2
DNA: TGTGCCAGCAGCGTAGGACGATCAGGGACAGGAATATCTAACTATGGCTACACCTTC
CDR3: CASSVGRSGTGISNYGYTF

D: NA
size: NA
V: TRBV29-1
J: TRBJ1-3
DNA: TGCAGCGTTGAGGCGTATGGGCAGCTCTCTGGAAACACCATATATTTT
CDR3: CSVEAYGQLSGNTIYF

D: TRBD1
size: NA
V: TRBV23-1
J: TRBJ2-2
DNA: TGCGCCAGCAGTCAGACAGGGACCGGGGAGCTGTTTTTT
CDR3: CASSQTGTGELFF

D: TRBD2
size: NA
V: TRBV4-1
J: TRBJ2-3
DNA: TGCGCCAGCAGGCGACTCGGACTAGCGGGGAACACAGATACGCAGTATTTT
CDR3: CASRRLGLAGNTDTQYF

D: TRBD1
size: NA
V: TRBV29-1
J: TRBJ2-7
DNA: TGCAGCGTTGAATGGAGGAGGGACAGGGGACACGAGCAGTACTTC
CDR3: CSVEWRRDRGHEQYF

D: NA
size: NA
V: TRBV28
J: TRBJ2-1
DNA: TGTGCCAGCGGGAGGGGGAACAATGAGCAGTTCTTC
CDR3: CASGRGNNEQFF

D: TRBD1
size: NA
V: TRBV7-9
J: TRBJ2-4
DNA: TGTGCCAGCAGCCTCGAGGGCGGACAGGGGGCCACCCTTGGATACTTC
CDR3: CASSLEGGQGATLGYF

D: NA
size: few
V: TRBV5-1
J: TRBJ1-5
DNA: TGCGCCAGCAGCTTTCACGGGGAGGGGATATTTGGTCAGCCCCAGCATTTT
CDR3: CASSFHGEGIFGQPQHF

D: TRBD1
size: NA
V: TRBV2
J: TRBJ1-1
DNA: TGTGCCAGCAGTATGGGGACAGGGGGCCAAGCTTTCTTT
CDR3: CASSMGTGGQAFF

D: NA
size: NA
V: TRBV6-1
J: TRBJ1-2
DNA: TGTGCCAGCAGTGAAATTTCCGAATCAGGTGGCTACACCTTC
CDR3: CASSEISESGGYTF

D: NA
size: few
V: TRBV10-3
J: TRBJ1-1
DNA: TGTGCCATCAGTGAGCGGGGGAGCGCCATGAACACTGAAGCTTTCTTT
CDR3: CAISERGSAMNTEAFF

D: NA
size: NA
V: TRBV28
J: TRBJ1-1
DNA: TGTGCCAGCGGTCCCAACCCGGACACTGAAGCTTTCTTT
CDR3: CASGPNPDTEAFF

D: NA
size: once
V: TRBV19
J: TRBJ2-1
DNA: TGTGCCAGTAGTATAGCCGGAGTCTACAATGAGCAGTTCTTC
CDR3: CASSIAGVYNEQFF

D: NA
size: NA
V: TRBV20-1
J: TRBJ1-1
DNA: TGCAGTGCCGTCAGGAACACTGAAGCTTTCTTT
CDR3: CSAVRNTEAFF

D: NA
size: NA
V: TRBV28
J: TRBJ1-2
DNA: TGTGCCACCGAGTCTTATGGCTACACCTTC
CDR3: CATESYGYTF

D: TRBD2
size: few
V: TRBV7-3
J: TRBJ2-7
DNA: TGTGCCAGCAGCTTAAGCGGGGGGAGCTACGAGCAGTACTTC
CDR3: CASSLSGGSYEQYF

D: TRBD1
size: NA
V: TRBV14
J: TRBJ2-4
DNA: TGTGCCAGCAGCCAAGATAGTAGGGGACAGGTGGGGTGTCTAGCCAAAAACATTCAGTACTTC
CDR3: CASSQDSRGQVGCLAKNIQYF

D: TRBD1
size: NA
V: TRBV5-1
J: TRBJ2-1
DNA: TGCGCCAGCAGCGGAGGGACAGGGGCTGGCAATGAGCAGTTCTTC
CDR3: CASSGGTGAGNEQFF

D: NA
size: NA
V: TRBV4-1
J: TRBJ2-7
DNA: TGCGCCAGCAGCCAAGACCTACAGGGAAGAGGCTACGAGCAGTACTTC
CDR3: CASSQDLQGRGYEQYF

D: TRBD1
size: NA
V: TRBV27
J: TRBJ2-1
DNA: TGTGCCAGCAGTTCCGGGACAGGGGGCTACAATGAGCAGTTCTTC
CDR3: CASSSGTGGYNEQFF

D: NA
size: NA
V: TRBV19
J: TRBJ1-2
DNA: TGTGCCAGTAGTATTGCGGAAGACTATGGCTACACCTTC
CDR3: CASSIAEDYGYTF

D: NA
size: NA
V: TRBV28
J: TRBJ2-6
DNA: TGTGCCAGCAGACTAGCTGGGGCCAACGTCCTGACTTTC
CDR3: CASRLAGANVLTF

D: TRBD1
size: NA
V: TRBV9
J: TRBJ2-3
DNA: TGTGCCAGCAGCGCAAAGCCCGGACAGGGGAGAACAGATACGCAGTATTTT
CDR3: CASSAKPGQGRTDTQYF

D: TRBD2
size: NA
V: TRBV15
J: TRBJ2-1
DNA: TGTGCCACCAGCCCAGGGACTAGCGGGAGACAATTGGAGTTCTTC
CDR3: CATSPGTSGRQLEFF

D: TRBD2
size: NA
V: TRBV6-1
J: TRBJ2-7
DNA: TGTGCCAGCAGTGGGGTCAGCGGGAGGGTGTACGAGCAGTACTTC
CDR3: CASSGVSGRVYEQYF

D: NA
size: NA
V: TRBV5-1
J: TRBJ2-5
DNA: TGCGCCAGCAGCCCCCGTCAGGGGTTGGAGACCCAGTACTTC
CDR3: CASSPRQGLETQYF

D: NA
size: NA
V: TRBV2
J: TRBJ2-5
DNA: TGTGCCAGCAGTGCCCTCCAAGAGACCCAGTACTTC
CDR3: CASSALQETQYF

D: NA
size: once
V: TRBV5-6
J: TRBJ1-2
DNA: TGTGCCAGCAGCTTGGACAGGGTACTCTTTCCTTATGGCTACACCTTC
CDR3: CASSLDRVLFPYGYTF

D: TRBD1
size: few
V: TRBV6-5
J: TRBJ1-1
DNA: TGTGCCAGCAGCCCCCGACAGGGTTTTATTTCGGCTTTCTTT
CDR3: CASSPRQGFISAFF

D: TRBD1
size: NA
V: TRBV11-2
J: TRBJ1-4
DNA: TGTGCCAGCAGCGGGCACAGGGGGCAAGGTGGAAAACTGTTTTTT
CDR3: CASSGHRGQGGKLFF

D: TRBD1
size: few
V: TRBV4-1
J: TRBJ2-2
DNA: TGCGCCAGCAGCCAAAGATGGGGACAGGGGGCTGGTGGGGAGCTGTTTTTT
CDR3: CASSQRWGQGAGGELFF

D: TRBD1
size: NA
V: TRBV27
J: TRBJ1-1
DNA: TGTGCCAGCAGCTTCCAGGGGGGTCTGGTTTTCTTT
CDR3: CASSFQGGLVFF

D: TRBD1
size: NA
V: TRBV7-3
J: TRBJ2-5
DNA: TGTGCCAGCGGTCCAGGGGGCGCGATTGGAGAGACCCAGTACTTC
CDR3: CASGPGGAIGETQYF

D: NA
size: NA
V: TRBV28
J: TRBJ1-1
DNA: TGTGCCAGCAGTCTCCCCGGTACAGTGAACACTGAAGCTTTCTTT
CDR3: CASSLPGTVNTEAFF

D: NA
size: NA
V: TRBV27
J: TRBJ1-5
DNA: TGTGCCAGCAAAATATCGGGGGACTATAGCAATCAGCCCCAGCATTTT
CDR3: CASKISGDYSNQPQHF

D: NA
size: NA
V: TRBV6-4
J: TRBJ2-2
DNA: TGTGCCAGCAGTGACGCCGAGGACACCGGGGAGCTGTTTTTT
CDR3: CASSDAEDTGELFF